One T cell receptor (beta chain) is described in this entry. The CDR3 has 14 residues. The germline V and J ends were trimmed by 1 base and 5 bases, with 12 bases remaining between them. Germline V gene lookup returns CDR1 SQVTM and CDR2 ANQGSEA. A library of TCRbeta sequences, prepared with unique molecular identifiers, was generated. MiXCR, applied by TCRdb to the PCR reads, yields one record per CDR3 protein. Of around 380,000 distinct CDR3 sequences listed, about a tenth were seen once; the top ten hold 4.5% to 6.5%. The sample comes from a study of T-cell reconstitution after alpha-beta-depleted transplantation in children.

The sequences come from PBMCs from the stem cell graft donor, collected from the stem cell graft. The chain is built from TRBV29-1 and TRBJ2-4; D assignment may be TRBD1 or TRBD2 (5 bases each). This TCR derives from a human donor who donated a stem cell graft to a child with acute myeloid leukemia. CDR3 amino acids: CSVEVGTRENIQYF. DNA of the CDR3: TGCAGCGTTGAAGTCGGGACCCGAGAAAACATTCAGTACTTC.